A selection of T cell receptor beta chains follows, all from one sample in a study of post-analysis software for immune sequencing data. TCRdb reanalysed the PCR reads using MiXCR and keeps one entry per CDR3 protein. The sample lists hundreds of thousands of distinct CDR3 sequences, about 53% occurring once. Sample: blood. These TCRs come from a girl under 18 with multiple sclerosis. The CDR3 runs from the conserved cysteine through the conserved F or W. The D gene is left open where the match is weak. Clone size is given for some rows only: seen once, a few or many times, or a class if the clone is expanded.

CDR3nt: TGCAGCTTCGGCGTATCCCAAGAGACCCAGTACTTC; CDR3aa: CSFGVSQETQYF; d_gene: -; abundance: -; j_gene: TRBJ2-5; v_gene: TRBV29-1
CDR3nt: TGTGCCAGCAGCCAAGATTGGACAGTATGGGCAGATACGCAGTATTTT; CDR3aa: CASSQDWTVWADTQYF; d_gene: -; abundance: -; j_gene: TRBJ2-3; v_gene: TRBV4-2
CDR3nt: TGCGCCAGCAGCTTGGGGGCTAGCGCTTTCCACAATGAGCAGTTCTTC; CDR3aa: CASSLGASAFHNEQFF; d_gene: -; abundance: -; j_gene: TRBJ2-1; v_gene: TRBV5-1
CDR3nt: TGCGCCAGCAGCTTCGGCGATAGACTAGCGGGGGGGCTCACAGATACGCAGTATTTT; CDR3aa: CASSFGDRLAGGLTDTQYF; d_gene: TRBD2; abundance: -; j_gene: TRBJ2-3; v_gene: TRBV5-1
CDR3nt: TGCGCCAGCAGGACTAGTCGGGGCCACAATGAGCAGTTCTTC; CDR3aa: CASRTSRGHNEQFF; d_gene: TRBD2; abundance: -; j_gene: TRBJ2-1; v_gene: TRBV6-6
CDR3nt: TGTGCCAGCAGCCAAGACCACGGGACTTCAGGTCCCAATGAGCAGTTCTTC; CDR3aa: CASSQDHGTSGPNEQFF; d_gene: -; abundance: -; j_gene: TRBJ2-1; v_gene: TRBV3-1
CDR3nt: TGCAGTGCTAGAGATCCTGCTGCCTACGAGCAGTACTTC; CDR3aa: CSARDPAAYEQYF; d_gene: -; abundance: few; j_gene: TRBJ2-7; v_gene: TRBV20-1
CDR3nt: TGTGCCAGCAGCTTAGTTCTCCGACTAGCGGGGGACGCGCAGTATTTT; CDR3aa: CASSLVLRLAGDAQYF; d_gene: TRBD2; abundance: -; j_gene: TRBJ2-3; v_gene: TRBV7-2
CDR3nt: TGTGCCAGCAGTTACTTAAGGCAGCAATTCAATGAGCAGTTCTTC; CDR3aa: CASSYLRQQFNEQFF; d_gene: -; abundance: -; j_gene: TRBJ2-1; v_gene: TRBV6-6
CDR3nt: TGTGCCAGCAGCTCGGACAGGGCGTACTACGAGCAGTACTTC; CDR3aa: CASSSDRAYYEQYF; d_gene: TRBD1; abundance: few; j_gene: TRBJ2-7; v_gene: TRBV5-5
CDR3nt: TGTGCCAGCGCGGGACAGGGGTACGAGCAGTACTTC; CDR3aa: CASAGQGYEQYF; d_gene: TRBD1; abundance: few; j_gene: TRBJ2-7; v_gene: TRBV7-2
CDR3nt: TGCGCCAGCAGCCCCAGGTTAGGGGAGCGCGACTATGGCTACACCTTC; CDR3aa: CASSPRLGERDYGYTF; d_gene: -; abundance: -; j_gene: TRBJ1-2; v_gene: TRBV5-1
CDR3nt: TGCAGCGTGCTTCCTAGCGCGAACACAGATACGCAGTATTTT; CDR3aa: CSVLPSANTDTQYF; d_gene: -; abundance: few; j_gene: TRBJ2-3; v_gene: TRBV29-1